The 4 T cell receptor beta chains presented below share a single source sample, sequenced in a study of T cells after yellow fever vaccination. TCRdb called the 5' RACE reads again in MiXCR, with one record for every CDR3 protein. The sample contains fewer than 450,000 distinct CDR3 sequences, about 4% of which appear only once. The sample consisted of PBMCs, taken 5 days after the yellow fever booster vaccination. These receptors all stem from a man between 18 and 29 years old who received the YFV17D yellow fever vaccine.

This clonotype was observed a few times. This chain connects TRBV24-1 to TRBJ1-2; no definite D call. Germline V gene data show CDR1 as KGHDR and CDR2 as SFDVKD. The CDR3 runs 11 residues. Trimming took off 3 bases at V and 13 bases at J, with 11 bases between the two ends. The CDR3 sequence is CATSDGLKGTF. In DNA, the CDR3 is TGTGCCACCAGTGATGGACTGAAAGGCACCTTC.

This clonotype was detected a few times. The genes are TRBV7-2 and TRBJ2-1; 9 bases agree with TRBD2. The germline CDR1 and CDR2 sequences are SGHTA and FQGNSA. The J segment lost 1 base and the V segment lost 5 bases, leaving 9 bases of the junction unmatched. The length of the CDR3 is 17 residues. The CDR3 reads CASSQRVAGASYNEQFF. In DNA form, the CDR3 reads TGTGCCAGCAGCCAGCGGGTAGCGGGGGCATCCTACAATGAGCAGTTCTTC. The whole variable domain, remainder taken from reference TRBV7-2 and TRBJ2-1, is GAGVSQSPSNKVTEKGKDVELRCDPISGHTALYWYRQSLGQGLEFLIYFQGNSAPDKSGLPSDRFSAERTGGSVSTLTIQRTQQEDSAVYLCASSQRVAGASYNEQFFGPGTRLTVL.

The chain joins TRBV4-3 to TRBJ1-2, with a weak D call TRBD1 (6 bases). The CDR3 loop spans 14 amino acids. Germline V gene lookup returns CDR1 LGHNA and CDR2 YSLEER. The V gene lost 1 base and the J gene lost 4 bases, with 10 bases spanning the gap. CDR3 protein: CASSQAWTAYGYTF. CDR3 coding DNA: TGCGCCAGCAGCCAAGCCTGGACAGCCTATGGCTACACCTTC.

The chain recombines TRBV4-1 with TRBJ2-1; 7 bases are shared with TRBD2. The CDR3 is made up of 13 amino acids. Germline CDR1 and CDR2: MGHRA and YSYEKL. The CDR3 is CATRAGEPNEQFF. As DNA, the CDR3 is TGCGCAACCCGGGCGGGGGAACCCAATGAGCAGTTCTTC.